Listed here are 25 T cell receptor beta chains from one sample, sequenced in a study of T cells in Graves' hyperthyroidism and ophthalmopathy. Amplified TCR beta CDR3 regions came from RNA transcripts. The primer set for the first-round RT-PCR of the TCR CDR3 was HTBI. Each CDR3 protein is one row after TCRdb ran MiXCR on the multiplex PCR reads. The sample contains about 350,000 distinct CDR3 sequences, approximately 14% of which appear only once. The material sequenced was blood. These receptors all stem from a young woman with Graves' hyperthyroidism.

The CDR3 coding sequence is TGCAGCGTCCGGGAGCCCTCCACCGGGGAGCTGTTTTTT. Translated: CSVREPSTGELFF. V is TRBV29-1 and J is TRBJ2-2; tentative D call: TRBD2 (6 bases). This CDR3 comprises 13 residues. Germline V gene sequence: CDR1 SQVTM, CDR2 ANQGSEA. V lost 6 bases to trimming and J lost 4 bases, with 12 bases between them.

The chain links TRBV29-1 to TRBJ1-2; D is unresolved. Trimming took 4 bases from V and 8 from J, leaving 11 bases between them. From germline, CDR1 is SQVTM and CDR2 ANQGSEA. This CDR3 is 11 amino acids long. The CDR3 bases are TGCAGCGTTGCCTCACTGGAGGGCTACACCTTC. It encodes CSVASLEGYTF.

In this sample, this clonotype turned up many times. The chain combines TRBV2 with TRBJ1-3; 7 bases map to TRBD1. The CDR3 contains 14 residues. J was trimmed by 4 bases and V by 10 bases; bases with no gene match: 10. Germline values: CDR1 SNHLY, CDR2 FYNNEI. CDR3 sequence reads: CATNNEGAGNTIYF. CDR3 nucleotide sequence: TGTGCCACCAACAACGAGGGGGCAGGAAACACCATATATTTT. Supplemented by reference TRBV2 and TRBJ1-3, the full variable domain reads EPEVTQTPSHQVTQMGQEVILRCVPISNHLYFYWYRQILGQKVEFLVSFYNNEISEKSEIFDDQFSVERPDGSNFTLKIRSTKLEDSAMYFCATNNEGAGNTIYFGEGSWLTVV.

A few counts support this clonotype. The chain's CDR3 is CASSQTRSSYNEQFF. As DNA, the CDR3 is TGTGCCAGCAGCCAAACTAGGAGCTCCTACAATGAGCAGTTCTTC. The V gene is TRBV6-2 or TRBV6-3, the J gene TRBJ2-1; D may be TRBD2 (5 bases). The CDR3 is 15 amino acids. Looked up from germline, CDR1 is MNHEY and CDR2 is SVGEGT. V was cut by 6 bases and J by 0 bases, with 12 bases left in between.

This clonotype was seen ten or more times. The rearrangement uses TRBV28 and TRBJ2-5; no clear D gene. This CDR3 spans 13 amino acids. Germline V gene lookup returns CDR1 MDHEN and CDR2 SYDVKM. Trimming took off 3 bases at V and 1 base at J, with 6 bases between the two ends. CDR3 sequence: CASSFLVQETQYF. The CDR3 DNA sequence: TGTGCCAGCAGTTTCTTAGTCCAAGAGACCCAGTACTTC. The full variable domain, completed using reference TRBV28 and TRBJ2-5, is DVKVTQSSRYLVKRTGEKVFLECVQDMDHENMFWYRQDPGLGLRLIYFSYDVKMKEKGDIPEGYSVSREKKERFSLILESASTNQTSMYLCASSFLVQETQYFGPGTRLLVL.

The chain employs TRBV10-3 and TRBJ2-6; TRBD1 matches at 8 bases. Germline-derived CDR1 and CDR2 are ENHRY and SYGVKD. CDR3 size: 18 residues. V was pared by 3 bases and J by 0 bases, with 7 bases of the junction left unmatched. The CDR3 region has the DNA TGTGCCATCAGTGACCTCTACAGGGGGAACTCTGGGGCCAACGTCCTGACTTTC. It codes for CAISDLYRGNSGANVLTF.

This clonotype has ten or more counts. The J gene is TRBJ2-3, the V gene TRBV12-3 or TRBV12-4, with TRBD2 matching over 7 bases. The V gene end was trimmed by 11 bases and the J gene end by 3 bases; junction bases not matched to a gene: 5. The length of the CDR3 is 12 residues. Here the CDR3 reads CAVAGLTDTQYF. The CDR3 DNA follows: TGTGCCGTAGCGGGTCTGACAGATACGCAGTATTTT.

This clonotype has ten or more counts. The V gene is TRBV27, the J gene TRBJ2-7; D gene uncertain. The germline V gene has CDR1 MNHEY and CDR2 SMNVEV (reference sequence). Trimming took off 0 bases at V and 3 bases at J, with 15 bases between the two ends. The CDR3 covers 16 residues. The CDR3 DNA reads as TGTGCCAGCAGTTTATCTTCCCCTCTAACCATCTACGAGCAGTACTTC. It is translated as CASSLSSPLTIYEQYF.

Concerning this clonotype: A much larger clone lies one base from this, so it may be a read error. The CDR3 spells CASRLAGIGDTQYF. Here the CDR3 DNA reads TGTGCCAGCAGGCTAGCGGGAATAGGGGATACGCAGTATTTT. The gene calls are TRBV12-3 or TRBV12-4 and TRBJ2-3, with 9 positions matching TRBD2. There are 14 residues in the CDR3. V was clipped by 6 bases and J by 6 bases; unmatched bases: 7.

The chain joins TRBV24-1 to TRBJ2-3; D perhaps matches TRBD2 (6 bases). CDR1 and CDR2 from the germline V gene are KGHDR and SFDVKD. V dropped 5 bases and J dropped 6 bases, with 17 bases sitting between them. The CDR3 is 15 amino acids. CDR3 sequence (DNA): TGTGCCACCAGTGCCCTCGGGGGTGTGTCGGATACGCAGTATTTT. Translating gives CATSALGGVSDTQYF.

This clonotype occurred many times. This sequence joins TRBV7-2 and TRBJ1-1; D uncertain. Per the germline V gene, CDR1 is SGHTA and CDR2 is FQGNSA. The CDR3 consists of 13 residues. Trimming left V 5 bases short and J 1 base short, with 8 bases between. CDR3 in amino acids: CASSPVKNTEAFF. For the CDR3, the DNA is TGTGCCAGCAGCCCGGTCAAGAACACTGAAGCTTTCTTT.

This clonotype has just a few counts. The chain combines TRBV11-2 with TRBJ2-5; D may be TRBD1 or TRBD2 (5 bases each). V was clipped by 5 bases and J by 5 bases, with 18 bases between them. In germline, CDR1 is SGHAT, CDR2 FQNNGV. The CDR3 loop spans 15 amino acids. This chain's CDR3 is CASSLVPTRDETQYF. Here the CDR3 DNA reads TGTGCCAGCAGCCTCGTTCCCACCAGGGACGAGACCCAGTACTTC.

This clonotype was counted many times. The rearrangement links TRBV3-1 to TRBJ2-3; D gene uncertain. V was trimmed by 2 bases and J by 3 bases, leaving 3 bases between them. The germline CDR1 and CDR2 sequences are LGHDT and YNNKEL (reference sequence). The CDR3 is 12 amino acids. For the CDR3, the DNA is TGTGCCAGCAGCCAAAGAACAGATACGCAGTATTTT. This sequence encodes CASSQRTDTQYF.

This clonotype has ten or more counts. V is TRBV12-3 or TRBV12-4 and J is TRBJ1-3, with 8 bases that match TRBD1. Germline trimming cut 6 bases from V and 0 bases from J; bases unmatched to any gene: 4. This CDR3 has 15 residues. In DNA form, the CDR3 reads TGTGCCAGCAGCCCGACAGGGGTCTCTGGAAACACCATATATTTT. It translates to CASSPTGVSGNTIYF.

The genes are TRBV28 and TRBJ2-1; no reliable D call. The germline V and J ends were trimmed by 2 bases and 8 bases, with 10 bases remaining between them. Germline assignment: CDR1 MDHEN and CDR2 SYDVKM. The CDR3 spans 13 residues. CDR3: CASSLDTYDEQFF. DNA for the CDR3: TGTGCCAGCAGTTTAGACACATACGATGAGCAGTTCTTC.

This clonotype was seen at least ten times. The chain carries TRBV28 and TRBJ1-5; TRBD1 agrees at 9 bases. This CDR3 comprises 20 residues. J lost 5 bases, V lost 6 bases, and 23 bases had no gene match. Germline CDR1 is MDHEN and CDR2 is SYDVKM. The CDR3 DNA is TGTGCCAGCAGATCTTACCTGCCGGGACAGGGAATGTTGTTCTATCAGCCCCAGCATTTT. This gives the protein CASRSYLPGQGMLFYQPQHF.

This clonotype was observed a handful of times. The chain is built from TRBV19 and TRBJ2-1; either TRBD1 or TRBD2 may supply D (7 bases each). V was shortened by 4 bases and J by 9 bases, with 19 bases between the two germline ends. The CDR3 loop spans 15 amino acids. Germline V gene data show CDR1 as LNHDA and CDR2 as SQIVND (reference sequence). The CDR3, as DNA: TGTGCCAGTAGTAAGGGGGCGGGAGTCGGTGGTGAGCAGTTCTTC. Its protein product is CASSKGAGVGGEQFF.

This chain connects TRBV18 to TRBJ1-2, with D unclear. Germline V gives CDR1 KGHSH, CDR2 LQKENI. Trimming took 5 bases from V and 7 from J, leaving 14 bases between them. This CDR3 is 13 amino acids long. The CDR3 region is CASSEIDVVGYTF. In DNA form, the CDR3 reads TGTGCCAGCTCAGAGATCGACGTTGTTGGCTACACCTTC.

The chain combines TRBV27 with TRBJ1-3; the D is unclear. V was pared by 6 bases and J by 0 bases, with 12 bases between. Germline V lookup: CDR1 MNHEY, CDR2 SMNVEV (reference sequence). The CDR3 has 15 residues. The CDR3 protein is CASSLEGSSGNTIYF. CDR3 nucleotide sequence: TGTGCCAGCAGCCTAGAGGGCAGCTCTGGAAACACCATATATTTT.

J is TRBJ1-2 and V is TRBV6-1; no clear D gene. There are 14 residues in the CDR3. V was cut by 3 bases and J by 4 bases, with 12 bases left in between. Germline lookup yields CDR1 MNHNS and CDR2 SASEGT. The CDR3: CASSEGGPTYGYTF. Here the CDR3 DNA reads TGTGCCAGCAGTGAGGGCGGGCCTACCTATGGCTACACCTTC.

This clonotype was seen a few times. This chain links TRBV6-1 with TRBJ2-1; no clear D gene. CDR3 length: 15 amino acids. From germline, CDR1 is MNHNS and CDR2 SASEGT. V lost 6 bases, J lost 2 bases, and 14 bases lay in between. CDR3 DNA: TGTGCCAGCAGCCGCGACCTCGGCGCCTACAATGAGCAGTTCTTC. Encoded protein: CASSRDLGAYNEQFF.

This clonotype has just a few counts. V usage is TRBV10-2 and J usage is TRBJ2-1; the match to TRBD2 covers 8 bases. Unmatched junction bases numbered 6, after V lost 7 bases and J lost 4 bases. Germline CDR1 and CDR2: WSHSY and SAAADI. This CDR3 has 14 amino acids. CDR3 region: CASNLGGRYNEQFF. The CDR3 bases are TGCGCCAGCAATCTGGGCGGGAGGTACAATGAGCAGTTCTTC.

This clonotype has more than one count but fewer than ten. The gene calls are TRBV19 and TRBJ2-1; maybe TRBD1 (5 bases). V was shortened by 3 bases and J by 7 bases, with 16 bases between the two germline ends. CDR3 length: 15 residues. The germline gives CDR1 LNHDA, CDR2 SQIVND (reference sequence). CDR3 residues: CASSIGQGERNEQFF. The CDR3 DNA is TGTGCCAGTAGTATCGGGCAGGGTGAGCGTAATGAGCAGTTCTTC.

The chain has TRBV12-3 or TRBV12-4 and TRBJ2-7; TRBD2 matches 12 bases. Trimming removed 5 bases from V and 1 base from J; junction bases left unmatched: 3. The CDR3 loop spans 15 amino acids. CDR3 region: CASSPGLAGSYEQYF. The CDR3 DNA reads TGTGCCAGCAGTCCCGGACTAGCGGGATCCTACGAGCAGTACTTC.

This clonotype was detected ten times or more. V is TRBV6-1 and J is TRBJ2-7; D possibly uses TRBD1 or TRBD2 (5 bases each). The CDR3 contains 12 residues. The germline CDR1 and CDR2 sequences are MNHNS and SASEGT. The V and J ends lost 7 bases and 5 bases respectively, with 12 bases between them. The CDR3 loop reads CASMSEGNEQYF. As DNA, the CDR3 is TGTGCCAGCATGTCTGAGGGGAACGAGCAGTACTTC.